Listed below are T cell receptor beta chains from one sample, sequenced in a study of type 1 and type 2 diabetes patients. TCRdb analysed the multiplex PCR reads with MiXCR anew, one entry per CDR3 protein. Among 280,000 or so distinct CDR3 sequences listed, roughly 48% were seen once. Sequenced: peripheral blood mononuclear cells (PBMCs). The receptors stem from a man between 18 and 29 years old with type 2 diabetes. CDR3s include the opening cysteine and the closing phenylalanine or tryptophan. Clone sizes are given selectively: once, few, many, or a class where the clone is expanded.

>-|TRBJ2-7|TRBV7-2|19
CASSLVSPPRTSGNDEQYF
>-|TRBJ2-7|TRBV4-2|16
CASSQEPSGTSYEQYF
>many|TRBJ1-1|TRBV15|17
CATSRDRGSGWNTEAFF
>few|TRBJ1-2|TRBV7-2|15
CASSLGQGTGRGYTF
>-|TRBJ1-2|TRBV12-3/TRBV12-4|15
CASSPAGTGVDGYTF
>-|TRBJ1-1|TRBV13|11
CASSAGPEAFF
>few|TRBJ1-4|TRBV15|14
CATSVRVTNEKLFF
>few|TRBJ2-3|TRBV2|14
CASREAGGTDTQYF
>-|TRBJ2-7|TRBV5-1|17
CASSPGLAGGTTYEQYF
>-|TRBJ2-4|TRBV6-1|14
CASKREAGKNIQYF
>many|TRBJ1-6|TRBV25-1|14
CASSRAGGRSPLHF
>-|TRBJ2-3|TRBV7-3|14
CASSLGIQEDTQYF